These 11 T cell receptor beta chains share one sample of origin, sequenced in a study of OX40 agonist ivuxolimab in advanced cancers. Profiled with immunoSEQ multiplex PCR; TCRdb holds only in-frame clones, not every one. The sample lists tens of thousands of clones, roughly 88% occurring once. This specimen consisted of CD4+ or CD8+ T cells sorted from blood, obtained in a trial of the OX40 agonist ivuxolimab. All receptors derive from an adult with an advanced solid tumor such as melanoma, head and neck, liver or kidney cancer.

The J gene is TRBJ2-1, the V gene TRBV30; TRBD2 matches at 10 bases. The germline V gene has CDR1 GTSNPN and CDR2 SVGIG (reference sequence). This CDR3 has 17 amino acids. V dropped 3 bases and J dropped 0; count of bases not matched to a gene: 8. CDR3 in amino acids: CAWRSLSGRGSYNEQFF. In DNA, the CDR3 is TGTGCCTGGAGGTCCCTAAGCGGGAGGGGCTCCTACAATGAGCAGTTCTTC.

This sequence joins TRBV25-1 and TRBJ2-7, with 9 bases that match TRBD1. Germline-derived CDR1 and CDR2 are MGHDK and SYGVNS. The CDR3 consists of 14 residues. V lost 3 bases, J lost 5 bases, and 5 bases stayed unmatched. DNA of the CDR3: TGTGCCAGCAGTGAGACAGGGGGTCTCCACGAGCAGTACTTC. Protein: CASSETGGLHEQYF.

The rearrangement joins TRBV2 to TRBJ2-5; TRBD2 aligns across 8 bases. Germline V lookup: CDR1 SNHLY, CDR2 FYNNEI. V shed 2 bases, J shed 3 bases, and the junction held 5 bases outside the gene matches. The CDR3 has 15 residues. CDR3 DNA sequence: TGTGCCAGCAGTGAATGGCCAGCGGGAGAAGAGACCCAGTACTTC. This sequence encodes CASSEWPAGEETQYF.

The chain employs TRBV6-1 and TRBJ2-2; D could derive from TRBD1 or TRBD2 (5 bases each). CDR1 and CDR2 (germline): MNHNS, SASEGT. Trimming cost V 5 bases and J 0 bases, with 10 bases left between them. The CDR3 is 15 residues long. As DNA, the CDR3 is TGTGCCAGCAGTAAGGGGAGTACGAACACCGGGGAGCTGTTTTTT. This encodes CASSKGSTNTGELFF.

The J gene is TRBJ2-3, the V gene TRBV20-1; D unresolved. With 3 bases removed from V and 5 bases from J, the gap between germline ends came to 3 bases. This CDR3 has 10 amino acids. CDR1 DFQATT and CDR2 SNEGSKA come from the germline V gene (reference sequence). The CDR3 region is CSASGDTQYF. The CDR3 nucleotides are TGCAGTGCTAGCGGAGATACGCAGTATTTT.

The V gene is TRBV2, the J gene TRBJ2-2; no reliable D call. Trimming took 8 bases from V and 0 from J, leaving 10 bases between them. The germline gives CDR1 SNHLY, CDR2 FYNNEI. This CDR3 is 14 amino acids long. CDR3 protein: CASVGRPNTGELFF. The CDR3 DNA reads TGTGCCAGCGTAGGACGGCCGAACACCGGGGAGCTGTTTTTT.

J is TRBJ1-1 and V is TRBV5-4; D ambiguous. The CDR3 has 13 amino acids. Per germline, CDR1 SGHNT and CDR2 YYREEE (reference sequence). Trimming shortened V by 3 bases and J by 1 base, and 7 bases separated the two germline ends. CDR3 loop: CASSYTWNTEAFF. The CDR3 nucleotides read TGTGCCAGCAGCTATACATGGAACACTGAAGCTTTCTTT.

In its sample, this clone was seen once. The chain links TRBV5-1 to TRBJ2-3, with D hard to call. Germline lookup yields CDR1 SGHRS and CDR2 YFSETQ. The germline V and J ends were trimmed by 6 bases and 1 base, with 12 bases remaining between them. The CDR3 covers 14 residues. The CDR3 here is CASTPGSGTDTQYF. For the CDR3, the DNA is TGCGCCAGCACTCCCGGCTCTGGCACAGATACGCAGTATTTT.

V is TRBV7-2 and J is TRBJ2-2, with a weak D call TRBD2 (6 bases). CDR1 is SGHTA and CDR2 is FQGNSA in the germline V gene. V shed 2 bases and J shed 4 bases, with 14 bases lying between them. CDR3 length: 16 residues. The CDR3 DNA is TGTGCCAGCAGCTTACGATCCTCCGGGAGCACCGGGGAGCTGTTTTTT. It specifies CASSLRSSGSTGELFF.

V is TRBV5-1 and J is TRBJ1-5, with TRBD1 as a possible D gene (5 bases). From germline, CDR1 is SGHRS and CDR2 YFSETQ. Trimming removed 2 bases from V and 5 bases from J, with 11 bases in between. The CDR3 spans 14 residues. CDR3 sequence (DNA): TGCGCCAGCAGCTTAGAGGGGAAGGATCAGCCCCAGCATTTT. Protein: CASSLEGKDQPQHF.

The chain carries TRBV7-3 and TRBJ2-2; 7 nucleotides line up with TRBD2. This CDR3 is 14 amino acids long. V shed 4 bases, J shed 6 bases, and the junction held 5 bases outside the gene matches. Germline V gene sequence: CDR1 SGHTA, CDR2 FQGTGA. CDR3: CASSSGLVPGELFF. The CDR3 nucleotides are TGTGCCAGCAGCTCTGGACTAGTACCCGGGGAGCTGTTTTTT.